Below, one T cell receptor beta chain is given with its context. The antigen remains undetermined. The conserved final phenylalanine or tryptophan is absent from the CDR3, which likely points to a read error. It is unclear where the CDR3 begins or ends on the DNA, so no DNA is shown, and the CDR3 is as TCRdb lists it. The data stem from a study of tumor-infiltrating lymphocytes in primary liver carcinoma. Germline assignment: CDR1 SGHKS and CDR2 YYEKEE (reference sequence). The CDR3 is 13 residues long, ends included. Synthesis of TCR beta cDNA was carried out from around 500 ng total RNA with a constant-region primer. Libraries covering TCR beta were generated through three nested multiplex PCR rounds (using a slightly modified ARM-PCR). Investigators reported that the first two PCR rounds, at around 9 cycles each, used TRBV1-TRBV30 forward primers with a C-beta reverse primer. One entry per CDR3 protein results from TCRdb running MiXCR on the multiplex PCR reads. The sample has 40,000 to 50,000 distinct CDR3 sequences; around three quarters are singletons.

Study-wide findings and caveats: Whereas tumor region pairs overlapped more, tumor-adjacent and tumor-blood pairs overlapped less. Tumor samples exhibited a significantly greater top-250-clone fraction than blood samples (p = 0.039).

Between roughly 17 and 33 mg of unsorted bulk tissue served as the source from which RNA and DNA were co-extracted. Surgical resection treated primary liver carcinoma in the patients. The study found over 75% viable tumor cells in every tumor sample. The TCR originated in a man aged 40-55 years with primary liver carcinoma and hepatitis B virus infection. The rearrangement uses TRBV5-5 and TRBJ2-2; TRBD2 is the table's D call and was not checked against the DNA. The sequencing input was liver tumor tissue from sampling region 3. The sample's subset: tumor region T3, left-lateral pole. CDR3 loop: CASSIGLTGELFL.